Listed below are T cell receptor gamma chains from one sample, sequenced in a study of in vitro expanded adult blood gammadelta T cells. TCRdb redid clone calling on the 5' RACE reads using CATT. The sample comprises approximately 250 gamma-chain clones, roughly 7.9% of which are singletons, and about 31% rests with the top ten. No antigens are known for them. Material: gamma-delta T cells from peripheral blood expanded in culture, obtained from an in vitro culture stimulated with Abnoba P. These receptors were obtained from an adult in good health. CDR3s include the opening cysteine and the closing phenylalanine or tryptophan. Size values are once, few and many counts, or a class for expanded clones, and some rows have none.

v_call	j_call	clone_size	cdr3_nt	cdr3_aa
TRGV9	TRGJP	large	TGTGCCTTGTGGGAGGTCCAAGAGTTGGGCAAAAAAATCAAGGTATTT	CALWEVQELGKKIKVF
TRGV9	TRGJP	large	TGTGCCTTGTGGGAGGTGCGGTCGGAGTTGGGCAAAAAAATCAAGGTATTT	CALWEVRSELGKKIKVF
TRGV9	TRGJP	large	TGTGCCTTGTGGGCAGGGCGGTTGGGCAAAAAAATCAAGGTATTT	CALWAGRLGKKIKVF
TRGV9	TRGJP	few	TGTGCCTTGTGGGAGGAACCACAAGAGTTGGGCAAAAAAATCAAGGTATTT	CALWEEPQELGKKIKVF
TRGV9	TRGJP	few	TGTGCCTTGTGGGAGGAACAGTTGAGCAAAAAAATCAAGGTATTT	CALWEEQLSKKIKVF
TRGV9	TRGJP	large	TGTGCCTTGTGGGAGGCCCAAGAGTTGGGCAAAAAAATCAAGGTATTT	CALWEAQELGKKIKVF
TRGV9	TRGJP	large	TGTGCCTTGTGGGAGGTGACTGAGTTGGGCAAAAAAATCAAGGTATTT	CALWEVTELGKKIKVF
TRGV9	TRGJP	large	TGTGCCTTGTGGGAGGTACAAGAGTTGGGCAAAAAAATCAAGGTATTT	CALWEVQELGKKIKVF
TRGV9	TRGJP	medium-sized	TGTGCCTTGTGGGAGGCTCTAGAGTTGGGCAAAAAAATCAAGGTATTT	CALWEALELGKKIKVF
TRGV9	TRGJP	medium-sized	TGTGCCTTGTGGGAGGGGATACAAGAGTTGGGCAAAAAAATCAAGGTATTT	CALWEGIQELGKKIKVF
TRGV9	TRGJP	large	TGTGCCTTGTGGGAGGTGCCGGGGTTGGGCAAAAAAATCAAGGTATTT	CALWEVPGLGKKIKVF
TRGV9	TRGJP	medium-sized	TGTGCCTTGTGGGAGGACGATCCCCCAGTGTTGGGCAAAAAAATCAAGGTATTT	CALWEDDPPVLGKKIKVF
TRGV9	TRGJP	hyperexpanded	TGTGCCTTGTGGGAGGTGCAGGACGAGTTGGGCAAAAAAATCAAGGTATTT	CALWEVQDELGKKIKVF
TRGV9	TRGJP	hyperexpanded	TGTGCCTTGTGGGAGTTGGAGTTGGGCAAAAAAATCAAGGTATTT	CALWELELGKKIKVF
TRGV9	TRGJP	-	TGTGCCTTGTGGGGGGAAGAGTTGGGCAAAAAAATCAAGGTATTT	CALWGEELGKKIKVF
TRGV9	TRGJP	-	TGTGCCTTGTGGGAGGTTTTTCCTTTTCAAGAGTTGGGCAAAAAAATCAAGGTATTT	CALWEVFPFQELGKKIKVF
TRGV9	TRGJP	hyperexpanded	TGTGCCTTGTGGGAGCCGGTGGAGTTGGGCAAAAAAATCAAGGTATTT	CALWEPVELGKKIKVF
TRGV9	TRGJP	large	TGTGCCTTGTGGGAGCATAGGGAGTTGGGCAAAAAAATCAAGGTATTT	CALWEHRELGKKIKVF
TRGV9	TRGJP	large	TGTGCCTTGTGGGAGGTGTCTAAGTTGGGCAAAAAAATCAAGGTATTT	CALWEVSKLGKKIKVF
TRGV9	TRGJP	hyperexpanded	TGTGCCTTGTGGGAGGCAAAAGAGTTGGGCAAAAAAATCAAGGTATTT	CALWEAKELGKKIKVF
TRGV5P	TRGJ1/TRGJ2	few	TGTGCCACCTGGGGACCGAGGGCTTATTATAAGAAACTCTTT	CATWGPRAYYKKLF
TRGV9	TRGJP	hyperexpanded	TGTGCCTTGTGGGAGGTGCAAGAGTTGGGCAAAAAAATCAAGGTATTT	CALWEVQELGKKIKVF
TRGV9	TRGJP	large	TGTGCCTTGTGGGAGGATCAAGAGTTGGGCAAAAAAATCAAGGTATTT	CALWEDQELGKKIKVF